This entry concerns a single TCR beta chain. This specimen comes from a study of blood T cell repertoires in COVID-19. On the study more broadly: Donors in the United States, Italy and Spain gave samples during acute or convalescent COVID-19. From T cells, B-cell-depleted T cells, or PBMCs came the material, which was cDNA or gDNA.

Sequencing was performed with immunoSEQ multiplex PCR; in TCRdb, only in-frame clones are kept and a portion is missing. The table lists approximately 300,000 clones, roughly 90% of them singletons. The CDR3 runs 15 residues. Germline CDR1 and CDR2: KGHSH and LQKENI. V lost 3 bases to trimming and J lost 2 bases; unmatched junction nucleotides: 5. This study enrolled people aged about 18 to 90 from approximately 24 US geographic areas. This clonotype was sampled from a woman aged 30 to 39 who had recovered from COVID-19. Sequencing used PBMCs or T cells enriched from blood (not recorded which). The J gene is TRBJ2-5, the V gene TRBV18; 8 positions agree with TRBD2. The CDR3 here is CASSPLTSVQETQYF. CDR3 nucleotide sequence: TGTGCCAGCTCACCTCTGACTAGCGTGCAAGAGACCCAGTACTTC.